What follows are 29 T cell receptor beta chains derived from one specimen sequenced in a study of tumor and adjacent non-tumor tissue in lung cancer. The template was RNA from unsorted bulk tissue. The library came from three nested PCR rounds adapted from ARM-PCR protocols. MiXCR, applied by TCRdb to the multiplex PCR reads, yields one record per CDR3 protein. The sample comprises fewer than 150,000 distinct CDR3 sequences, roughly 66% of which are singletons, and about 18% rests with the top ten. Sequencing input: lung tumor tissue. These receptors all come from a man aged 55-75 years with small cell lung cancer.

This clonotype was observed a handful of times. A much larger clone lies one base from this, so it may be a read error. This chain links TRBV6-1 with TRBJ1-2; D possibly corresponds to TRBD1 (6 bases). This CDR3 has 15 residues. Germline CDR1 reads MNHNS; CDR2 reads SASEGT. The CDR3 nucleotides read TGTGCCAACAGTGAAGCGCTTCCAGGGGACTATGGCTACACCTTC. Its protein product is CANSEALPGDYGYTF.

The chain has TRBV19 and TRBJ1-1; unclear D gene. The CDR3 is made up of 13 amino acids. Per the germline V gene, CDR1 is LNHDA and CDR2 is SQIVND (reference sequence). Trimming left V 3 bases short and J 5 bases short, with 10 bases between. CDR3 region: CASSIPGKTEAFF. The CDR3 region has the DNA TGTGCCAGTAGTATTCCGGGGAAGACTGAAGCTTTCTTT.

This clonotype has a single count. The chain uses TRBV29-1 and TRBJ1-1; unclear D gene. V lost 5 bases, J lost 3 bases, and 13 bases lay in between. Looked up from germline, CDR1 is SQVTM and CDR2 is ANQGSEA. The CDR3 spans 13 residues. CDR3 in DNA: TGCAGCGTTCCAAAAGGTAGAGACACTGAAGCTTTCTTT. Protein sequence: CSVPKGRDTEAFF. Combining the CDR3 with reference TRBV29-1 and TRBJ1-1 gives the whole variable domain SAVISQKPSRDICQRGTSLTIQCQVDSQVTMMFWYRQQPGQSLTLIATANQGSEATYESGFVIDKFPISRPNLTFSTLTVSNMSPEDSSIYLCSVPKGRDTEAFFGQGTRLTVV.

In the case of this clonotype: This clone may be a read error of a much larger clone one base away. The chain combines TRBV6-6 with TRBJ2-1, with 8 bases fitting TRBD2. Germline CDR1 is MNHNY and CDR2 is SVGAGI (reference sequence). The CDR3 extends over 17 amino acids. This chain's CDR3 is CASSYVPSGSKGNEHFF. The CDR3 bases are TGTGCCAGCAGTTACGTGCCTAGCGGGTCAAAGGGCAATGAGCACTTCTTC.

This clonotype was detected a few times. Its ends do not fully match the called genes, so a read error is possible. The chain is built from TRBV5-6 and TRBJ2-1; D uncertain. Germline CDR1 and CDR2: SGHDT and YYEEEE. This CDR3 contains 14 residues. The CDR3 here is CVSSLVELHNEQFF. In nucleotides, the CDR3 is TGTGTCAGCAGCTTAGTAGAACTCCACAATGAGCAGTTCTTC.

This clonotype was seen just once. One junction end does not reproduce the germline sequence, and a read error may be involved. The chain links TRBV11-3 to TRBJ2-1; 8 bases agree with TRBD2. Germline-derived CDR1 and CDR2 are SGHNT and YENEEA. CDR3 length equals 15 residues. The CDR3 reads CDSSLGGRSYNEQFF. DNA for the CDR3: TGTGACAGCAGCTTAGGCGGGAGGTCCTACAATGAACAGTTCTTC.

V is TRBV6-1 and J is TRBJ1-6; TRBD1 matches at 7 bases. This CDR3 is built from 15 residues. V lost 6 bases to trimming and J lost 8 bases; unmatched junction nucleotides: 10. The germline CDR1 and CDR2 sequences are MNHNS and SASEGT. The CDR3, as DNA: TGTGCCAGCAGGGGCCGCGGGACAGTGGATTCACCCCTCCACTTT. It codes for CASRGRGTVDSPLHF.

The V call is TRBV6-5, the J call TRBJ1-6, with a tentative D call TRBD1 (6 bases). Germline V gives CDR1 MNHEY, CDR2 SVGAGI. CDR3 length equals 16 residues. V was shortened by 5 bases and J by 2 bases, with 13 bases between the two germline ends. This CDR3 reads CASSTYRVAYNSPLHF. CDR3 DNA sequence: TGTGCCAGCAGTACGTACAGGGTCGCCTATAATTCACCCCTCCACTTT.

This chain uses TRBV20-1 with TRBJ2-1; D gene ambiguous. The V end was cut by 0 bases, the J end by 4 bases, with 13 bases between. The CDR3 is made up of 15 amino acids. Germline assignment: CDR1 DFQATT and CDR2 SNEGSKA (reference sequence). Here the CDR3 reads CSARDIALVYNEQFF. In DNA, the CDR3 is TGCAGTGCTAGAGATATCGCATTGGTTTACAATGAGCAGTTCTTC.

For this clonotype: The junction and the germline gene differ at one end; a read error may be behind it. The chain couples TRBV20-1 to TRBJ2-3; TRBD1 might be the D (5 bases). This CDR3 has 15 amino acids. The germline V gene encodes CDR1 DFQATT and CDR2 SNEGSKA (reference sequence). The CDR3 nucleotides read TGCAGTGCTAGTGACAGCCGCGGTTCCACACATACGCAGTATTTT. Residues: CSASDSRGSTHTQYF.

This clonotype was counted at least ten times. The J gene is TRBJ2-3, the V gene TRBV11-2, with D hard to call. The V end lost 5 bases, the J end lost 4 bases, and 7 bases lay between the germline ends. The CDR3 has 12 amino acids. Germline loops: CDR1 SGHAT, CDR2 FQNNGV. The DNA for the CDR3 is TGTGCCAGCAGCAGGACCGCAGATACGCAGTATTTT. It yields the protein CASSRTADTQYF.

A note on this clonotype: At one end the junction does not follow the germline gene, possibly because of a read error. The rearrangement links TRBV11-3 to TRBJ1-1; TRBD1 is a possible D gene (6 bases). CDR1 is SGHNT and CDR2 is YENEEA in the germline V gene. The CDR3 spans 12 residues. The chain's CDR3 is CASSSRGIGALF. The CDR3 region has the DNA TGTGCCAGCAGCTCCAGGGGAATAGGAGCTTTATTT.

This clonotype was seen a few times. The rearrangement links TRBV6-1 to TRBJ2-3; 7 nucleotides agree with TRBD1. CDR1 is MNHNS and CDR2 is SASEGT in the germline V gene. The CDR3 totals 16 residues. With 4 bases clipped from V and 1 base from J, the junction kept 8 bases outside the gene matches. The CDR3 loop is CASSAYRGKGTDTQYF. Here the CDR3 DNA reads TGTGCCAGCAGTGCGTACAGGGGTAAGGGCACAGATACGCAGTATTTT.

Note on this clonotype: At one boundary the junction diverges from the germline segment, which might be a read error. The V gene is TRBV4-2, the J gene TRBJ2-1; 7 bases are a match to TRBD2. The CDR3 loop spans 20 amino acids. Germline loops: CDR1 LGHNA, CDR2 YNFKEQ. CDR3 nucleotide sequence: TGTGTCAGCAGCCAAGACCCCGAGACTAAGGGGAGGGCCCTCCACAATGAGCAGTTCTTC. This codes for CVSSQDPETKGRALHNEQFF.

As regards this clonotype: A much larger clonotype is one base distant, so this may be a read error. As the CDR3 is not closed by the conserved phenylalanine or tryptophan, this likely results from a read error. The chain combines TRBV20-1 with TRBJ2-1; weak D call: TRBD1 (6 bases). CDR1 DFQATT and CDR2 SNEGSKA come from the germline V gene (reference sequence). There are 12 residues in the CDR3. Trimming pared 2 bases from V and 8 bases from J, leaving 10 bases between. The CDR3 reads CSARNRVHEQFL. As DNA, the CDR3 is TGCAGTGCTAGAAACAGGGTTCATGAGCAGTTCCTC.

Concerning this clonotype itself: The junction and the germline gene differ at one end; a read error may be behind it. CDR3 nucleotides: TGCAGTGCTACACAGGGGGCTGGGGTCAACGTCCTGACTTTC. Its translation is CSATQGAGVNVLTF. V gene TRBV20-1 combines with J gene TRBJ2-6; 9 nucleotides match TRBD1. The CDR3 sequence is 14 residues long. CDR1 is DFQATT and CDR2 is SNEGSKA in the germline V gene (reference sequence).

On this clonotype itself: A single base separates this from a much larger clone, so it may be a read error. Without the conserved terminal phenylalanine or tryptophan, this CDR3 likely stems from a read error. The chain employs TRBV29-1 and TRBJ1-1, with 7 bases aligning to TRBD1. Trimming took 7 bases from V and 3 from J; bases not matched to a gene: 5. Germline assignment: CDR1 SQVTM and CDR2 ANQGSEA. The CDR3 is 12 amino acids. CDR3 bases: TGCAGCGCAGCGACAGGGCACACTGAAGCTTTCCTT. Translating it yields CSAATGHTEAFL.

Note on this clonotype: A single base separates this from a much larger clone, so it may be a read error. CDR3 in DNA: TGTGCCAGCAGTTTCGGACAGGGTGGTTCATCCCTCCACTTT. Its protein product is CASSFGQGGSSLHF. The rearrangement joins TRBV12-3 or TRBV12-4 to TRBJ1-6; 8 bases match TRBD1. The length of the CDR3 is 14 residues.

The chain has TRBV6-6 and TRBJ2-7; tentative D call: TRBD2 (6 bases). V shed 7 bases and J shed 4 bases, with 20 bases lying between them. Germline values: CDR1 MNHNY, CDR2 SVGAGI (reference sequence). The CDR3 contains 15 residues. The CDR3 is CASTEEAGPKYEQYF. The CDR3 DNA sequence: TGTGCCAGCACCGAGGAGGCGGGGCCTAAGTACGAGCAGTACTTC.

To note about this clonotype: This clone may be a read error of a much larger clone one base away. The genes are TRBV20-1 and TRBJ2-1, with 9 bases identical to TRBD2. The CDR3 contains 14 residues. The germline CDR1 and CDR2 sequences are DFQATT and SNEGSKA (reference sequence). The V segment lost 8 bases and the J segment 3 bases; nucleotides outside the gene matches: 8. CDR3 DNA sequence: TGCAGTCCTAAAACTAGCGGGTACTACAATGAGCAGTTCTTC. Its protein is CSPKTSGYYNEQFF.

In the case of this clonotype: The conserved phenylalanine or tryptophan is not found at the CDR3 terminus, so this likely reflects a read error. The genes are TRBV6-1 and TRBJ1-5; D ambiguous. Germline V lookup: CDR1 MNHNS, CDR2 SASEGT. This CDR3 has 13 amino acids. The CDR3 region has the DNA TGTGTCAGCAGTGAAGTAAAAAATCAGCCCCAGCATTCT. Its translation: CVSSEVKNQPQHS.

Concerning this clonotype itself: The CDR3 does not close with the conserved phenylalanine or tryptophan, likely indicating a read error. Because the CDR3's place on the DNA is in doubt, the DNA is left out and the CDR3 is given as listed by TCRdb. The CDR3 loop reads CAGSSTLCSGRETGFTDTQYL. The chain uses TRBV11-2 and TRBJ2-3; the table's D call of TRBD2 was not tested on the DNA. The CDR3 spans 21 residues, counting both ends. CDR1 SGHAT and CDR2 FQNNGV come from the germline V gene.

Worth noting for this clonotype: This likely comes from a read error, as the CDR3 has no conserved phenylalanine or tryptophan at its end. CDR3 loop: CASSSGGWGQPQHC. The CDR3 nucleotides are TGTGCCAGCAGCTCAGGTGGCTGGGGTCAGCCCCAGCATTGT. The rearrangement joins TRBV5-5 to TRBJ1-5, with unresolved D. Trimming left V 3 bases short and J 6 bases short, with 13 bases between. The CDR3 consists of 14 residues. Germline CDR1 is SGHKS and CDR2 is YYEKEE (reference sequence).

The rearrangement links TRBV6-5 to TRBJ2-7; D unclear. The CDR3 has 10 residues. Per germline, CDR1 MNHEY and CDR2 SVGAGI. The CDR3 region is CARPGYEQHV. The CDR3 coding sequence is TGTGCCAGGCCTGGGTATGAGCAGCACGTC.

Details on this clonotype: An end of the junction does not agree with germline; a read error may underlie this. This chain uses TRBV12-3 or TRBV12-4 with TRBJ2-1, with TRBD2 matching over 11 bases. This CDR3 is 15 amino acids long. CDR3 residues: CASSQTSGTYNERSF. The CDR3 DNA sequence: TGTGCCAGCAGTCAGACTAGCGGGACCTACAATGAGCGGTCCTTC.

Ten or more counts support this clonotype. The V and J genes are TRBV6-5 and TRBJ2-1; D might be TRBD1 (5 bases). CDR1 and CDR2 (germline): MNHEY, SVGAGI. V was pared by 2 bases and J by 0 bases, with 8 bases between. This CDR3 contains 15 residues. The CDR3 nucleotides are TGTGCCAGCAGTTACGGGGCAACCTCCTACAATGAGCAGTTCTTC. The encoded protein is CASSYGATSYNEQFF.

This clonotype turned up a few times. A much larger clone differs from this one at a single base, so this may be a read error. The V call is TRBV29-1, the J call TRBJ2-1; no firm D call. This CDR3 region has 9 residues. Germline assignment: CDR1 SQVTM and CDR2 ANQGSEA. V shed 8 bases and J shed 8 bases, with 7 bases lying between them. The CDR3 DNA reads as TGCAGCACCAAAGATGAGCAGTTCTTC. It encodes CSTKDEQFF.

Concerning this clonotype itself: This may be a read error, as it is one base from a much larger clone. The rearrangement joins TRBV20-1 to TRBJ1-1, with D unclear. V was cut by 4 bases and J by 0 bases, with 6 bases left in between. Per the germline V gene, CDR1 is DFQATT and CDR2 is SNEGSKA (reference sequence). This CDR3 has 12 amino acids. CDR3 nucleotide sequence: TGCAGTGCTAAGGCTCTGAACACTGAAGCTTTCTTT. Translation: CSAKALNTEAFF.

The chain has TRBV4-2 and TRBJ1-5; 8 bases match TRBD1. CDR3 length: 16 amino acids. Germline V gene sequence: CDR1 LGHNA, CDR2 YNFKEQ. Trimming at V came to 3 bases and at J to 3 bases, leaving 7 bases not matched to a gene. This chain's CDR3 is CASSQNRGQANQPQHF. DNA of the CDR3: TGTGCCAGCAGCCAGAATCGGGGACAGGCCAATCAGCCCCAGCATTTT.